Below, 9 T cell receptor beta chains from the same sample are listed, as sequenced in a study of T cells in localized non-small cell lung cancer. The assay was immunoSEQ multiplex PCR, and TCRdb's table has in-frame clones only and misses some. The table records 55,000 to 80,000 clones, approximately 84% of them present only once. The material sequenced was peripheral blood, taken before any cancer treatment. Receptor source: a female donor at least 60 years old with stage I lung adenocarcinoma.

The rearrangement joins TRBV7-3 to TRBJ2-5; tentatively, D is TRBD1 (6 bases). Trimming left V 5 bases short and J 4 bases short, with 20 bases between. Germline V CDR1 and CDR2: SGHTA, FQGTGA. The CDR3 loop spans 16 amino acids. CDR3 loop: CASSKGLGGWGETQYF. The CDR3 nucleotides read TGTGCCAGCAGCAAGGGGTTAGGGGGATGGGGAGAGACCCAGTACTTC.

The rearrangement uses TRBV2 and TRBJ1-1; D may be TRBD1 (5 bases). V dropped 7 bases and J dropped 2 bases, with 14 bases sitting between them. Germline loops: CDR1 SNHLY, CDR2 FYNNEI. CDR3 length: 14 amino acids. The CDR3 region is CASTPTEVNTEAFF. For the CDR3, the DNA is TGTGCCAGCACCCCGACAGAAGTTAACACTGAAGCTTTCTTT.

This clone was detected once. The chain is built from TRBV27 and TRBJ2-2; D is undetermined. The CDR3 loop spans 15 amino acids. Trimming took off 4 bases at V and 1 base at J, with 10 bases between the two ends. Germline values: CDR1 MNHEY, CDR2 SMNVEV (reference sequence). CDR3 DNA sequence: TGTGCCAGCAGTTGGCGACGAATGAACACCGGGGAGCTGTTTTTT. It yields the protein CASSWRRMNTGELFF.

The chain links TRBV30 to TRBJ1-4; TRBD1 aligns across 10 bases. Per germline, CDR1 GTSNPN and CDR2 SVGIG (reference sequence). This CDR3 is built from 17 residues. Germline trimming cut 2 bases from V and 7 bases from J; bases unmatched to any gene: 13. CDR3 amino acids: CAWSSGQGGLLAEKLFF. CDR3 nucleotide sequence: TGTGCCTGGAGTAGCGGACAGGGGGGGTTATTGGCTGAAAAACTGTTTTTT.

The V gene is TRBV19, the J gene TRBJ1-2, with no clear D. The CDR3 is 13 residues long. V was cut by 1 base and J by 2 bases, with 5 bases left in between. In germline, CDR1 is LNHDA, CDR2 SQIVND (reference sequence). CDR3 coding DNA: TGTGCCAGTAGTATAGGAGTCAACTATGGCTACACCTTC. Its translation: CASSIGVNYGYTF. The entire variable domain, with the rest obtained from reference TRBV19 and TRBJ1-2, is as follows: DGGITQSPKYLFRKEGQNVTLSCEQNLNHDAMYWYRQDPGQGLRLIYYSQIVNDFQKGDIAEGYSVSREKKESFPLTVTSAQKNPTAFYLCASSIGVNYGYTFGSGTRLTVV.

The CDR3 protein is CASSLETAAGNYGYTF. CDR3 DNA sequence: TGTGCCAGCAGCTTAGAAACAGCAGCGGGTAACTATGGCTACACCTTC. The chain employs TRBV7-8 and TRBJ1-2, with D hard to call. V dropped 1 base and J dropped 1 base, with 13 bases sitting between them. CDR3 length: 16 amino acids. The germline V gene has CDR1 SGHVS and CDR2 FQNEAQ.

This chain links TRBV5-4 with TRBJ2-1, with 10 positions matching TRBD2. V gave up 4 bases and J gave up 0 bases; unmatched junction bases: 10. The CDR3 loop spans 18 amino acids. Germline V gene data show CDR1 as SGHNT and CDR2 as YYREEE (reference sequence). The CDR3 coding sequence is TGTGCCAGCAGCCGGGGAGGACTAGCGGCCAGCTCCTACAATGAGCAGTTCTTC. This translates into CASSRGGLAASSYNEQFF. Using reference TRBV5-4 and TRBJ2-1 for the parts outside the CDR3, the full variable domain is ETGVTQSPTHLIKTRGQQVTLRCSSQSGHNTVSWYQQALGQGPQFIFQYYREEENGRGNFPPRFSGLQFPNYSSELNVNALELDDSALYLCASSRGGLAASSYNEQFFGPGTRLTVL.

CDR3 coding DNA: TGTGCCACCCTGAACAGGGTAACTAACTATGGCTACACCTTC. Protein product: CATLNRVTNYGYTF. The J gene is TRBJ1-2, the V gene TRBV2, with D perhaps matching TRBD1 (6 bases). V shed 10 bases and J shed 0 bases, with 15 bases lying between them. Germline V gives CDR1 SNHLY, CDR2 FYNNEI. The CDR3 loop spans 14 amino acids.

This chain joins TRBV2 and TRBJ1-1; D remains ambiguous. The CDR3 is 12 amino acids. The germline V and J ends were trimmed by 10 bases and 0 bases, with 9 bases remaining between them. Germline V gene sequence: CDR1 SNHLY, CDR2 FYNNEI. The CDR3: CATAWMNTEAFF. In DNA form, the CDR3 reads TGTGCCACTGCTTGGATGAACACTGAAGCTTTCTTT.